This entry lists 24 T cell receptor beta chains sequenced from one sample in a study of cytomegalovirus exposure and HLA in healthy donors. The PCR used 60 Vbeta and 13 Jbeta primers. Clones were sequenced by immunoSEQ multiplex PCR, and TCRdb holds only the in-frame ones, with some missing. The sample shows some 100,000 clones, 65% to 75% of them seen only once. The sequenced sample consisted of PBMCs. The receptors come from a woman aged 50 to 60 in good health and CMV-seropositive.

This clone was found a few times. Other DNA sequences in this specimen translate into the identical CDR3. The J gene is TRBJ2-1, the V gene TRBV9; 11 positions agree with TRBD2. The CDR3 runs 15 residues. V was clipped by 3 bases and J by 2 bases; unmatched bases: 1. Germline CDR1 and CDR2: SGDLS and YYNGEE. CDR3 amino acids: CASSGGLAAYNEQFF. As DNA, the CDR3 is TGTGCCAGCAGCGGGGGACTAGCGGCCTACAATGAGCAGTTCTTC. Complete variable domain (other parts from reference TRBV9 and TRBJ2-1): DSGVTQTPKHLITATGQRVTLRCSPRSGDLSVYWYQQSLDQGLQFLIQYYNGEERAKGNILERFSAQQFPDLHSELNLSSLELGDSALYFCASSGGLAAYNEQFFGPGTRLTVL.

The V call is TRBV7-9, the J call TRBJ2-7, with D tentatively TRBD2 (7 bases). The CDR3 contains 14 residues. V was pared by 4 bases and J by 4 bases, with 14 bases between. Germline assignment: CDR1 SEHNR and CDR2 FQNEAQ (reference sequence). CDR3 nucleotides: TGTGCCAGCAGCTCGATGGGGGGGCCATACGAGCAGTACTTC. Its translation: CASSSMGGPYEQYF. Full variable domain (rest looked up from reference TRBV7-9 and TRBJ2-7): DTGVSQNPRHKITKRGQNVTFRCDPISEHNRLYWYRQTLGQGPEFLTYFQNEAQLEKSRLLSDRFSAERPKGSFSTLEIQRTEQGDSAMYLCASSSMGGPYEQYFGPGTRLTVT.

The gene calls are TRBV28 and TRBJ2-5, with 9 bases aligning to TRBD2. The J call may be in error: the DNA end matches TRBJ2-7 better. The CDR3 loop spans 14 amino acids. Germline lookup yields CDR1 MDHEN and CDR2 SYDVKM. The CDR3 sequence: CASSSRTSVYEQYF. The CDR3 DNA is TGTGCCAGCAGTTCTAGGACTAGCGTCTACGAGCAGTACTTC.

In this sample, this clone turned up a few times. The chain couples TRBV4-1 to TRBJ2-7, with 9 bases identical to TRBD1. Trimming at V came to 2 bases and at J to 3 bases, leaving 8 bases not matched to a gene. The CDR3 totals 16 residues. Germline V gene data show CDR1 as MGHRA and CDR2 as YSYEKL. CDR3: CASSQPGTGLFYEQYF. CDR3 bases: TGCGCCAGCAGCCAACCGGGGACAGGGCTCTTCTACGAGCAGTACTTC.

DNA for the CDR3: TGTGCCAGCAGCGCGTACGGGGGAGACTACGGAGATACGCAGTATTTT. Amino acid sequence: CASSAYGGDYGDTQYF. This chain links TRBV9 with TRBJ2-3, with a possible D match to TRBD2 (6 bases). V lost 3 bases, J lost 5 bases, and 19 bases lay in between. CDR1 SGDLS and CDR2 YYNGEE come from the germline V gene. The CDR3 spans 16 residues.

This sequence joins TRBV14 and TRBJ1-1, with a possible D match to TRBD1 (6 bases). The CDR3 sequence is 14 residues long. The V gene lost 3 bases and the J gene lost 3 bases, with 11 bases spanning the gap. Looked up from germline, CDR1 is SGHDN and CDR2 is FVKESK. For the CDR3, the DNA is TGTGCCAGCAGCCATTTACAGGGAGACACTGAAGCTTTCTTT. Its protein product is CASSHLQGDTEAFF.

V gene TRBV2 combines with J gene TRBJ2-1; 8 nucleotides line up with TRBD2. Losses at the gene ends were 8 bases for V and 4 bases for J; bases not matched to a gene: 10. This CDR3 is 15 amino acids long. The germline V gene has CDR1 SNHLY and CDR2 FYNNEI. The CDR3 protein is CASSPTSGSYNEQFF. The CDR3 coding sequence is TGTGCCAGCTCCCCTACTAGCGGATCTTACAATGAGCAGTTCTTC.

This chain joins TRBV2 and TRBJ2-1; TRBD2 is a possible D gene (5 bases). This CDR3 is 13 amino acids long. Germline lookup yields CDR1 SNHLY and CDR2 FYNNEI. V dropped 0 bases and J dropped 7 bases, with 7 bases sitting between them. The chain's CDR3 is CASSEAGGNEQFF. CDR3 nucleotides: TGTGCCAGCAGTGAAGCCGGCGGGAATGAGCAGTTCTTC.

The CDR3 sequence: CASSLVLGGGSTDTQYF. CDR3 DNA: TGTGCCAGCAGCTTAGTTTTGGGGGGTGGGAGCACAGATACGCAGTATTTT. The V call is TRBV7-8, the J call TRBJ2-3; a possible D gene is TRBD2 (6 bases). The V gene lost 1 base and the J gene lost 0 bases, with 14 bases spanning the gap. In germline, CDR1 is SGHVS, CDR2 FQNEAQ. The CDR3 runs to 17 residues.

The DNA of the CDR3 is TGTGCCAGTGGACGGGAGAGCTCCTATAATTCACCCCTCCACTTT. Amino acid sequence: CASGRESSYNSPLHF. The rearrangement uses TRBV2 and TRBJ1-6, with D uncertain. The V and J ends lost 9 bases and 0 bases respectively, with 12 bases between them. Germline CDR1 SNHLY, CDR2 FYNNEI. The CDR3 has 15 amino acids.

The count of this clone is one. The chain employs TRBV4-1 and TRBJ2-1; TRBD2 matches 9 bases. There are 16 residues in the CDR3. The V gene end was trimmed by 3 bases and the J gene end by 8 bases; junction bases not matched to a gene: 11. Germline CDR1 MGHRA, CDR2 YSYEKL. CDR3 DNA: TGCGCCAGCAGCCAGGTCGGACTAGCGAATGCCGATGAGCAGTTCTTC. Its translation: CASSQVGLANADEQFF.

The chain is built from TRBV7-9 and TRBJ1-5; TRBD1 matches 7 bases. V trimming: 5 bases; J trimming: 4 bases; junction bases outside the gene matches: 8. In germline, CDR1 is SEHNR, CDR2 FQNEAQ (reference sequence). The CDR3 sequence is 15 residues long. CDR3 loop: CASSPTGFGNQPQHF. The CDR3 nucleotides read TGTGCCAGCAGCCCGACAGGGTTTGGAAATCAGCCCCAGCATTTT.

The CDR3, as DNA: TGTGCCAGCTCTGAAACGGGCGGGGAGCTGTTTTTT. Translating it yields CASSETGGELFF. This rearrangement joins TRBV18 to TRBJ2-2; no firm D call. Germline values: CDR1 KGHSH, CDR2 LQKENI. CDR3 length: 12 amino acids. V lost 6 bases, J lost 7 bases, and 9 bases lay in between.

The rearrangement uses TRBV7-2 and TRBJ2-5; D not resolved. Germline CDR1 SGHTA, CDR2 FQGNSA. The CDR3 is 14 residues long. The ends were cut back, 3 bases at V and 2 bases at J, with 10 bases in the middle. The CDR3 sequence: CASSLQRNQETQYF. As DNA, the CDR3 is TGTGCCAGCAGCTTGCAGCGAAATCAAGAGACCCAGTACTTC. Drawing the rest from reference TRBV7-2 and TRBJ2-5, the complete variable domain is GAGVSQSPSNKVTEKGKDVELRCDPISGHTALYWYRQSLGQGLEFLIYFQGNSAPDKSGLPSDRFSAERTGGSVSTLTIQRTQQEDSAVYLCASSLQRNQETQYFGPGTRLLVL.

The J gene is TRBJ2-1, the V gene TRBV4-1; D remains unclear. Germline V gene data show CDR1 as MGHRA and CDR2 as YSYEKL. The CDR3 extends over 15 amino acids. V lost 1 base, J lost 4 bases, and 11 bases lay in between. CDR3 DNA: TGCGCCAGCAGCCAAGGCAGGAATGAATACAATGAGCAGTTCTTC. Protein: CASSQGRNEYNEQFF.

This clone showed up just once. Its ends do not fully match the called genes, so a read error is possible. The chain couples TRBV10-2 to TRBJ1-1; TRBD1 agrees at 9 bases. The CDR3 contains 15 residues. CDR1 is WSHSY and CDR2 is SAAADI in the germline V gene. CDR3 residues: CASGGQGSLKTEAFF. CDR3 nucleotide sequence: TGCGCCAGCGGGGGACAGGGTAGTTTGAAAACTGAAGCTTTCTTT.

Comments on this clone: An end of the junction differs from the germline gene, which may be a read error. In the same sample, other DNA sequences code for this CDR3. This rearrangement joins TRBV6-4 to TRBJ2-2; 11 positions agree with TRBD1. The CDR3 covers 14 residues. Germline lookup yields CDR1 MRHNA and CDR2 SNTAGT. CDR3 amino acids: CASSRDRGAGELFF. The CDR3 nucleotides are TGTGCCAGCAGCAGGGACAGGGGGGCCGGGGAGCTGTTTTTC.

The chain recombines TRBV6-1 with TRBJ2-1; TRBD1 agrees at 8 bases. V lost 6 bases, J lost 8 bases, and 12 bases stayed unmatched. CDR3 length: 15 residues. In germline, CDR1 is MNHNS, CDR2 SASEGT. CDR3 in DNA: TGTGCCAGCAGCGCGGACAGGGCCAGGTTCGATGAGCAGTTCTTC. This encodes CASSADRARFDEQFF.

The CDR3 DNA sequence: TGTGCCAGCAGCTTGCCAGGGATAGGTCTCCACGAGCAGTACTTC. Protein product: CASSLPGIGLHEQYF. This chain joins TRBV5-4 and TRBJ2-7, with TRBD1 as a possible D gene (5 bases). V lost 1 base, J lost 5 bases, and 16 bases lay in between. The CDR3 is 15 amino acids. Germline assignment: CDR1 SGHNT and CDR2 YYREEE (reference sequence). The whole variable domain, remainder taken from reference TRBV5-4 and TRBJ2-7, is ETGVTQSPTHLIKTRGQQVTLRCSSQSGHNTVSWYQQALGQGPQFIFQYYREEENGRGNFPPRFSGLQFPNYSSELNVNALELDDSALYLCASSLPGIGLHEQYFGPGTRLTVT.

The chain is built from TRBV6-1 and TRBJ1-5; a possible D gene is TRBD1 (5 bases). V lost 7 bases and J lost 3, with 13 bases in between. The CDR3 is 14 amino acids. Germline CDR1 and CDR2: MNHNS and SASEGT. The CDR3 reads CASNLQASNQPQHF. Here the CDR3 DNA reads TGTGCCAGCAATTTACAGGCCTCCAATCAGCCCCAGCATTTT.

The chain links TRBV5-4 to TRBJ1-2; 8 nucleotides align to TRBD1. Losses at the gene ends were 3 bases for V and 5 bases for J; bases not matched to a gene: 6. Germline V CDR1 and CDR2: SGHNT, YYREEE (reference sequence). There are 14 residues in the CDR3. CDR3 sequence (DNA): TGTGCCAGCAGCTCAGGACAGGGACAATATGGCTACACCTTC. This encodes CASSSGQGQYGYTF.

This chain joins TRBV28 and TRBJ1-1, with TRBD1 matching over 7 bases. Unmatched junction bases numbered 1, after V lost 3 bases and J lost 6 bases. This CDR3 spans 12 amino acids. CDR1 MDHEN and CDR2 SYDVKM come from the germline V gene. The CDR3 DNA sequence: TGTGCCAGCAGTTTGGGGACAGCTGAAGCTTTCTTT. It is translated as CASSLGTAEAFF.

The V and J genes are TRBV5-4 and TRBJ1-3; no firm D call. The CDR3 runs to 14 residues. CDR1 is SGHNT and CDR2 is YYREEE in the germline V gene (reference sequence). Deletions cut 1 base from V and 4 bases from J, with 9 bases between. The CDR3: CASSLSQAGNTIYF. In nucleotides, the CDR3 is TGTGCCAGCAGCTTGTCGCAGGCGGGAAACACCATATATTTT.

This clone was counted once. This rearrangement joins TRBV7-9 to TRBJ1-1, with D unresolved. Germline V gene lookup returns CDR1 SEHNR and CDR2 FQNEAQ (reference sequence). V lost 2 bases and J lost 2, with 6 bases in between. The CDR3 sequence is 13 residues long. DNA for the CDR3: TGTGCCAGCAGCTTACTAGGTAACACTGAAGCTTTCTTT. Translating it yields CASSLLGNTEAFF.